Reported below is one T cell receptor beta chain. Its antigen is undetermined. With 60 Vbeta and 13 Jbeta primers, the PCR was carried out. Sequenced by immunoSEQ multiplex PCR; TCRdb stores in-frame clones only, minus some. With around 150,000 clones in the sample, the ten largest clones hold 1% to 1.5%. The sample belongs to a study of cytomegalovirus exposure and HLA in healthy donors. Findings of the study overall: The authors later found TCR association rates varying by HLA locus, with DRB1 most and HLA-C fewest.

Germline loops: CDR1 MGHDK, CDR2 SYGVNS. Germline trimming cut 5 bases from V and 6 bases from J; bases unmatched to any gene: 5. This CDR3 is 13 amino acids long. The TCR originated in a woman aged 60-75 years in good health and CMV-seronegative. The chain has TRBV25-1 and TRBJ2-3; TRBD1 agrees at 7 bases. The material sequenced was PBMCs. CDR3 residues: CASSLTGVDTQYF. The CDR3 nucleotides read TGTGCCAGCAGTCTAACAGGGGTGGATACGCAGTATTTT.